This T cell receptor (beta chain) stems from a study of human T cells and chemical hapten exposure. As for the study in general: Patients, largely female, had alopecia areata, totalis or universalis. Slight differences in pooled library volume were the main source of varying TCR yields across samples.

Noted time point: pre-sensitization, week 0. Treatment reported: therapeutic diphenylcyclopropenone sensitization with weekly scalp DPC. The library gave individual cDNA molecules unique molecular identifiers. One entry per CDR3 protein, called by TCRdb with MiXCR from the RACE reads. The sample records around 350,000 distinct CDR3 sequences, around 5.5% being singletons. The study, taken as a whole, reports: DPC sensitization did not alter TCRs above 1 in 1000 frequency.

This clonotype appeared a few times. What it binds is unknown. CDR1 is MNHNS and CDR2 is SASEGT in the germline V gene. The CDR3 loop spans 15 amino acids. Trimming cost V 1 base and J 5 bases, with 11 bases left between them. The source material was whole blood, sampled in connection with sensitization to the hapten diphenylcyclopropenone (DPC). The receptor was isolated from a woman aged 18-29 years with alopecia areata. Some clones in this sample may be carry-over from other donors' samples. This chain links TRBV6-1 with TRBJ1-4; no clear D gene. Here the CDR3 DNA reads TGTGCCAGCAGTGAAGGTGGGGTATGGAATGAAAAACTGTTTTTT. It encodes CASSEGGVWNEKLFF.